This T cell receptor beta chain emerged from a study of T cells in Graves' hyperthyroidism and ophthalmopathy. Whole-study results and caveats: Most thyroid clonotypes that were expanded above 0.001 also turned up in blood. Stable hyperthyroidism was told apart from ophthalmopathy by a model built on 13 V-J features.

Germline lookup yields CDR1 MNHNS and CDR2 SASEGT. CDR3 size: 15 residues. The ends were cut back, 10 bases at V and 5 bases at J, with 20 bases in the middle. This clonotype appeared many times. Its target is unknown. RNA transcripts yielded amplified TCR beta CDR3 regions. During a first-round RT-PCR of the TCR CDR3, the HTBI primer set was used. MiXCR, run by TCRdb on the multiplex PCR reads, gives a single entry per CDR3 protein. The sample yields 500,000 to 650,000 distinct CDR3 sequences, 40% to 50% seen once. The receptor comes from an adult woman with Graves' disease, either hyperthyroidism or ophthalmopathy (not recorded which). This chain links TRBV6-1 with TRBJ2-2; D may match TRBD1 or TRBD2 (6 bases each). The source material was peripheral blood or thyroid tissue (not recorded which). The CDR3 here is CATLRGGSWTGELFF. CDR3 nucleotides: TGTGCCACCCTGAGAGGGGGGTCGTGGACCGGGGAGCTGTTTTTT.